A selection of T cell receptor beta chains follows, all from one sample in a study of cytomegalovirus exposure and HLA in healthy donors. Clones were sequenced by immunoSEQ multiplex PCR, and TCRdb holds only the in-frame ones, with some missing. This sample has around 150,000 clones; approximately 85% occur once, and the top ten carry just under 6.5%. The sequencing input was PBMCs. The receptor set was obtained from a man aged 45-60 years in good health and CMV-seropositive. The CDR3 runs from the conserved cysteine through the conserved F or W. A D gene is named only where the DNA matches it firmly. Size is stated for part of the rows, as once, few or many counts, or as a class when the clone is expanded.

TRBD1 NA TRBJ2-1 TRBV5-1 CASSLVGTGGNEQFF TGCGCCAGCAGCTTAGTGGGGACAGGGGGCAATGAGCAGTTCTTC
NA NA TRBJ2-7 TRBV14 CASSKRSVSEQYF TGTGCCAGCAGCAAGCGGAGTGTGAGCGAGCAGTACTTC
TRBD2 NA TRBJ2-1 TRBV5-6 CASSLPTSGPFNEQFF TGTGCCAGCAGCTTGCCGACTAGCGGTCCCTTTAATGAGCAGTTCTTC
TRBD1 NA TRBJ2-7 TRBV11-2 CASRRQGNSYEQYF TGTGCCAGCAGAAGACAGGGGAACTCCTACGAGCAGTACTTC
TRBD1 NA TRBJ1-6 TRBV27 CASSLYRGTYNSPLHF TGTGCCAGCAGTTTATACAGGGGGACCTATAATTCACCCCTCCACTTT
NA once TRBJ2-1 TRBV19 CASSMAGISNYNEQFF TGTGCCAGTAGTATGGCAGGAATCTCAAACTACAATGAGCAGTTCTTC
NA NA TRBJ1-1 TRBV29-1 CSVLSVSGTEAFF TGCAGCGTTTTAAGCGTAAGTGGAACTGAAGCTTTCTTT
TRBD1 few TRBJ1-1 TRBV19 CASSKTGVNTEAFF TGTGCCAGTAGTAAGACAGGGGTGAACACTGAAGCTTTCTTT
NA NA TRBJ1-1 TRBV6-5 CASRADREAFF TGTGCCAGCAGGGCCGACAGGGAAGCTTTCTTT
NA once TRBJ2-2 TRBV28 CASSFALPGGTGELFF TGTGCCAGCAGTTTCGCCCTCCCCGGAGGCACCGGGGAGCTGTTTTTT
TRBD1 NA TRBJ2-2 TRBV18 CASSSGTAGTGELFF TGTGCCAGCTCATCCGGGACAGCAGGCACCGGGGAGCTGTTTTTT
NA NA TRBJ1-5 TRBV30 CAWSVRGTDNQPQHF TGTGCCTGGAGTGTACGAGGAACGGACAATCAGCCCCAGCATTTT
TRBD2 NA TRBJ2-1 TRBV11-2 CASSSVLAGGPNEQFF TGTGCCAGCAGCTCAGTACTAGCGGGAGGGCCCAATGAGCAGTTCTTC
NA few TRBJ1-1 TRBV4-1 CASSQDRGSGLFGNTEAFF TGCGCCAGCAGCCAAGACCGAGGGAGCGGGCTGTTTGGGAACACTGAAGCTTTCTTT
TRBD1 once TRBJ1-1 TRBV28 CASRTGVKPEAFF TGTGCCAGCAGGACAGGGGTAAAGCCTGAAGCTTTCTTT
TRBD1 NA TRBJ2-4 TRBV7-2 CASSLWDRGRENIQYF TGTGCCAGCAGCTTATGGGACAGGGGGCGCGAAAACATTCAGTACTTC
NA once TRBJ1-5 TRBV6-1 CASSARGQPQHF TGTGCCAGCAGTGCCAGGGGACAGCCCCAGCATTTT
NA NA TRBJ2-3 TRBV7-9 CSSSLGLQGSDTQYF TGTTCCAGCAGCTTAGGATTACAGGGTTCAGATACGCAGTATTTT
NA NA TRBJ2-1 TRBV27 CASSRQGIEQFF TGTGCCAGCAGTCGGCAGGGGATCGAGCAGTTCTTC
NA NA TRBJ1-1 TRBV18 CASSKDTMNTEAFF TGTGCCAGCTCAAAGGACACGATGAACACTGAAGCTTTCTTT
TRBD2 NA TRBJ2-1 TRBV28 CASSWRLAGNNEQFF TGTGCCAGCAGTTGGCGGCTAGCGGGGAACAATGAGCAGTTCTTC
TRBD2 NA TRBJ2-7 TRBV28 CASSSLAGGPYEQYF TGTGCCAGCAGTTCACTAGCGGGAGGGCCCTACGAGCAGTACTTC
NA NA TRBJ2-3 TRBV7-2 CASSLDVARAADTQYF TGTGCCAGCAGCTTAGATGTCGCCAGGGCGGCAGATACGCAGTATTTT
TRBD2 NA TRBJ2-1 TRBV4-1 CASSQTLAGGGYNEQFF TGCGCCAGCAGCCAGACCCTAGCGGGAGGGGGCTACAATGAGCAGTTCTTC
NA NA TRBJ1-3 TRBV5-1 CASSRGSLFGSDSGNTIYF TGCGCCAGCAGCAGGGGGAGCCTTTTCGGGTCAGACTCTGGAAACACCATATATTTT
TRBD2 NA TRBJ2-1 TRBV5-8 CASNPHGGDNEQFF TGTGCCAGCAACCCTCACGGGGGGGACAATGAGCAGTTCTTC
NA NA TRBJ1-1 TRBV23-1 CASSQLGGFCLKNTEAFF TGCGCCAGCAGTCAATTAGGAGGGTTCTGCCTGAAGAACACTGAAGCTTTCTTT
NA NA TRBJ2-7 TRBV28 CASSLYSVSYEQYF TGTGCCAGCAGTTTATATAGCGTCTCCTACGAGCAGTACTTC
NA NA TRBJ2-5 TRBV18 CASSPPVTEKTQYF TGTGCCAGCTCACCACCGGTCACGGAGAAGACCCAGTACTTC
NA NA TRBJ2-1 TRBV7-9 CASSFQGPTYNEQFF TGTGCCAGCAGCTTTCAGGGGCCTACCTACAATGAGCAGTTCTTC
NA NA TRBJ2-2 TRBV7-9 CASSFGFTAPNTGELFF TGTGCCAGCAGCTTTGGGTTTACAGCACCGAACACCGGGGAGCTGTTTTTT
TRBD2 NA TRBJ2-1 TRBV4-2 CASSQVTASGYNEQFF TGTGCCAGCAGCCAAGTGACAGCTAGCGGATACAATGAGCAGTTCTTC
TRBD2 NA TRBJ2-7 TRBV28 CASRLTSGGTYEQYF TGTGCCAGCAGGTTGACTAGCGGGGGTACCTACGAGCAGTACTTC
TRBD1 NA TRBJ1-4 TRBV2 CASSEAGRGREKLFF TGTGCCAGCAGTGAAGCGGGCAGGGGGCGTGAAAAACTGTTTTTT
NA once TRBJ1-1 TRBV29-1 CSVRLAAGEAFF TGCAGCGTACGCCTAGCGGCAGGAGAAGCTTTCTTT
TRBD1 once TRBJ1-3 TRBV28 CASSPPQGSGNTIYF TGTGCCAGCAGCCCCCCACAGGGGAGCGGAAACACCATATATTTT
NA NA TRBJ2-2 TRBV11-3 CASQEGGISGELFF TGTGCCAGCCAAGAAGGGGGAATCTCCGGGGAGCTGTTTTTT
TRBD2 once TRBJ2-2 TRBV5-1 CASSLLAGGSGELFF TGCGCCAGCAGCTTGTTAGCGGGAGGTTCGGGGGAGCTGTTTTTT
TRBD1 NA TRBJ1-4 TRBV30 CAWSVRGTGLEKLFF TGTGCCTGGAGTGTACGGGGGACAGGTCTTGAAAAACTGTTTTTT
TRBD1 NA TRBJ2-5 TRBV6-1 CASSDPPGQGASVQETQYF TGTGCCAGCAGTGATCCTCCGGGACAGGGGGCATCAGTCCAAGAGACCCAGTACTTC
NA NA TRBJ2-5 TRBV18 CASSPTTETQYF TGTGCCAGCTCACCAACTACGGAGACCCAGTACTTC
TRBD2 NA TRBJ2-3 TRBV5-1 CASSLGLAGGPGRGIEDTQYF TGCGCCAGCAGCTTGGGACTAGCGGGAGGGCCTGGCAGGGGAATCGAGGATACGCAGTATTTT
TRBD2 NA TRBJ2-3 TRBV30 CAWDAGRATPDTQYF TGTGCCTGGGACGCCGGGAGGGCCACGCCAGATACGCAGTATTTT
NA NA TRBJ2-7 TRBV19 CASSLRSGEQYF TGTGCCAGTAGTCTTCGGTCCGGCGAGCAGTACTTC
TRBD2 NA TRBJ2-4 TRBV18 CASSLSGGPGKNIQYF TGTGCCAGCTCACTTTCGGGAGGGCCCGGCAAAAACATTCAGTACTTC
TRBD1 NA TRBJ2-5 TRBV2 CASQTGDSLFETQYF TGTGCCAGTCAGACCGGGGACAGCCTTTTCGAGACCCAGTACTTC
TRBD2 NA TRBJ2-1 TRBV11-3 CASSLGTSEQFF TGTGCCAGCAGCTTAGGGACTAGCGAGCAGTTCTTC
TRBD2 NA TRBJ2-1 TRBV6-1 CASSELLAGYNEQFF TGTGCCAGCAGTGAACTCCTAGCGGGATACAATGAGCAGTTCTTC
NA NA TRBJ1-2 TRBV30 CAWSAITGNYGYTF TGTGCCTGGAGTGCCATTACAGGAAACTATGGCTACACCTTC
TRBD2 NA TRBJ2-7 TRBV9 CASSVGGLADPGYEQYF TGTGCCAGCAGCGTAGGGGGACTAGCGGACCCCGGGTACGAGCAGTACTTC
NA NA TRBJ2-7 TRBV1 CTSSQGVGYHEQYF TGCACCAGCAGCCAAGGGGTCGGGTACCACGAGCAGTACTTC
TRBD2 NA TRBJ2-7 TRBV5-1 CASSLGPSGTYEQYF TGCGCCAGCAGCTTAGGGCCTAGCGGGACTTACGAGCAGTACTTC
TRBD2 NA TRBJ2-7 TRBV7-2 CASSLGLAGVGYEQYF TGTGCCAGCAGCCTCGGACTAGCGGGAGTTGGTTACGAGCAGTACTTC
TRBD2 few TRBJ2-4 TRBV5-1 CASSPRVAGEDIQYF TGCGCCAGCAGCCCTCGGGTAGCGGGAGAGGACATTCAGTACTTC
NA NA TRBJ2-1 TRBV5-1 CASSLAPGVRNEQFF TGCGCCAGCAGCTTAGCGCCAGGGGTTCGTAATGAGCAGTTCTTC